These 8 T cell receptor beta chains originate from one sample sequenced in a study of T cells after posttransplantation cyclophosphamide. The assay was immunoSEQ multiplex PCR, and TCRdb's table has in-frame clones only and misses some. Here the sample spans 11,000 or so clones, roughly 95% being singletons. Material for sequencing was naive CD8+ T cells sorted from PBMCs. Receptor source: a man aged 30 to 45 in good health and a related stem cell transplant donor.

This chain uses TRBV5-6 with TRBJ1-2, with D uncertain. V dropped 2 bases and J dropped 8 bases, with 10 bases sitting between them. Germline V CDR1 and CDR2: SGHDT, YYEEEE. The CDR3 runs to 12 residues. CDR3 loop: CASSFGLGGYTF. The CDR3 nucleotides read TGTGCCAGCAGCTTCGGACTGGGAGGCTACACCTTC.

This chain joins TRBV19 and TRBJ2-7; TRBD2 might be the D (6 bases). The CDR3 extends over 14 amino acids. Trimming took off 0 bases at V and 3 bases at J, with 9 bases between the two ends. The germline CDR1 and CDR2 sequences are LNHDA and SQIVND (reference sequence). This CDR3 reads CASSIEGGNYEQYF. As DNA, the CDR3 is TGTGCCAGTAGTATAGAAGGCGGGAACTACGAGCAGTACTTC. Complete variable domain (other parts from reference TRBV19 and TRBJ2-7): DGGITQSPKYLFRKEGQNVTLSCEQNLNHDAMYWYRQDPGQGLRLIYYSQIVNDFQKGDIAEGYSVSREKKESFPLTVTSAQKNPTAFYLCASSIEGGNYEQYFGPGTRLTVT.

The V gene is TRBV27, the J gene TRBJ2-5; possibly TRBD1 for D (6 bases). The CDR3 spans 13 residues. Per germline, CDR1 MNHEY and CDR2 SMNVEV (reference sequence). V was shortened by 5 bases and J by 5 bases, with 12 bases between the two germline ends. The CDR3 nucleotides read TGTGCCAGCAGTCAGGGGTTTGGGGAGACCCAGTACTTC. Translated: CASSQGFGETQYF.

The chain recombines TRBV4-1 with TRBJ2-2, with TRBD2 identical over 14 bases. Germline loops: CDR1 MGHRA, CDR2 YSYEKL. The ends lost 5 bases at V and 6 bases at J; junction bases unmatched: 2. The CDR3 covers 15 residues. This chain's CDR3 is CASSETSGGAGELFF. The CDR3 nucleotides are TGCGCCAGCAGCGAGACTAGCGGGGGGGCCGGGGAGCTGTTTTTT.

The rearrangement links TRBV15 to TRBJ1-4, with 8 bases identical to TRBD1. Germline lookup yields CDR1 LNHNV and CDR2 YYDKDF (reference sequence). Losses at the gene ends were 3 bases for V and 7 bases for J; bases not matched to a gene: 4. The CDR3 extends over 14 amino acids. In DNA, the CDR3 is TGTGCCACCAGCAGGGACAGGGCTGGTGAAAAACTGTTTTTT. Translation: CATSRDRAGEKLFF.

This rearrangement joins TRBV23-1 to TRBJ2-2; 12 bases line up with TRBD1. TRBV23-1 falls under the ORF class, with uncertain function. CDR3 length: 21 residues. V was clipped by 1 base and J by 3 bases; unmatched bases: 15. The CDR3 DNA follows: TGCGCCAGCAGTCAATACCACGGGACAGGGGGCCTGTGGCGGTACACCGGGGAGCTGTTTTTT. Translated, it gives CASSQYHGTGGLWRYTGELFF.

The chain links TRBV9 to TRBJ1-1; D is possibly TRBD1 (5 bases). Germline V lookup: CDR1 SGDLS, CDR2 YYNGEE. V lost 0 bases and J 0 bases, leaving 15 bases between the germline ends. There are 17 residues in the CDR3. The CDR3 region is CASSVGSQGGMNTEAFF. The CDR3 region has the DNA TGTGCCAGCAGCGTAGGTAGTCAGGGAGGGATGAACACTGAAGCTTTCTTT.

The chain is built from TRBV7-9 and TRBJ2-3, with 7 bases lining up with TRBD2. The CDR3 totals 15 residues. Germline V gives CDR1 SEHNR, CDR2 FQNEAQ (reference sequence). V trimming: 5 bases; J trimming: 4 bases; junction bases outside the gene matches: 9. This CDR3 reads CASSPGGGGADTQYF. In nucleotides, the CDR3 is TGTGCCAGCAGCCCCGGAGGCGGGGGAGCAGATACGCAGTATTTT. Variable domain in full (rest from reference TRBV7-9 and TRBJ2-3): DTGVSQNPRHKITKRGQNVTFRCDPISEHNRLYWYRQTLGQGPEFLTYFQNEAQLEKSRLLSDRFSAERPKGSFSTLEIQRTEQGDSAMYLCASSPGGGGADTQYFGPGTRLTVL.